The clone carrying this TCR beta chain was seen only a few times. What it binds is not known. There are 12 residues in the CDR3. V lost 1 base and J lost 7, with 5 bases in between. Germline CDR1 LNHNV, CDR2 YYDKDF (reference sequence). One entry per CDR3 protein, called by TCRdb with MiXCR from the reads. Among more than 150,000 distinct CDR3 sequences listed, about 20% were seen once. This specimen belongs to a study of T cell repertoires in cytomegalovirus infection. About the research overall: Matching HLA type and CMV infection were both indicated by public TCR beta signatures.

Study observations and caveats: HLA-C-restricted CMV-specific TCR beta clonotypes were dominant in the ex vivo response.

The TCR was taken from a human donor in good health (CMV status not recorded). Some clones in this sample may be carry-over from other donors' samples. The chain has TRBV15 and TRBJ2-4; no clear D gene. The sequencing sample was made of PBMCs. As DNA, the CDR3 is TGTGCCACCAGCAGAGGAGACAACATTCAGTACTTC. Encoded protein: CATSRGDNIQYF.